These T cell receptor beta chains were read from a single sample in a study of identical twins. TCRdb re-analysed the 5' RACE reads in MiXCR, keeping a single row per CDR3 protein. This table has some 1,700,000 distinct CDR3 sequences, roughly 35% appearing once. Input material: cord blood. These receptors were obtained from a newborn girl in good health. The conserved cysteine and the conserved F or W are not part of the CDR3 here. Rows may omit the clone size; those that give it use once, few, many or a size class.

V	size	J	CDR3
TRBV5-5	few	TRBJ2-3	ASSLVTGGHTDTQY
TRBV3-1	few	TRBJ2-7	ASSQATAAYEQY
TRBV20-1	-	TRBJ2-3	SAFKSTDTQY
TRBV5-5	-	TRBJ1-2	ASSSEAKGGYT
TRBV6-1	-	TRBJ1-2	ASSANRGVGYT
TRBV4-1	-	TRBJ1-2	ANSQDTGGARYGYT
TRBV29-1	-	TRBJ2-3	SVIPGAADTQY
TRBV7-9	few	TRBJ1-6	ASSLGELYNSPLH
TRBV20-1	few	TRBJ2-7	SARRLAISYEQY
TRBV20-1	few	TRBJ1-5	SAGRDSNQPQH
TRBV7-6	-	TRBJ2-1	ASSLEPSGSAGPEQF
TRBV12-3/TRBV12-4	-	TRBJ1-2	ASRVTGRGDYGYT
TRBV6-1	-	TRBJ1-1	ASSDPTGSPEAF
TRBV12-3/TRBV12-4	many	TRBJ2-1	ASSLAGGPSNEQF
TRBV4-1	few	TRBJ1-5	ASSQAWVSPQH
TRBV5-1	few	TRBJ1-2	ASSLVAGGNGYT
TRBV3-1	-	TRBJ2-1	ASSQDLAEGSNEQF
TRBV27	-	TRBJ2-2	ASTSSGLAHTGELF
TRBV28	few	TRBJ1-5	ASSKGSPNQPQH
TRBV9	few	TRBJ1-5	ASSEPGQRGFNQPQH
TRBV12-3/TRBV12-4	-	TRBJ2-1	ASSFARQGQQF
TRBV6-6	-	TRBJ1-5	ASSDWRDQPQH
TRBV3-1	-	TRBJ2-1	ASSQWAGTSGRPYNEQF
TRBV5-1	few	TRBJ2-1	ASSSRQGRDEQF
TRBV7-2	-	TRBJ2-1	ASSPNGRASYNEQF
TRBV20-1	-	TRBJ2-1	SARTGGNEQF
TRBV10-3	few	TRBJ2-1	ATHHERGSSNNEQF
TRBV20-1	few	TRBJ2-7	RAPDPGLAVSYEQY
TRBV3-1	-	TRBJ2-2	ASSHFLGGLAPEPGELF
TRBV6-1	-	TRBJ1-2	ASSVTGGIGRGYT
TRBV21-1	few	TRBJ2-2	ASNPRLAGGENTGELF
TRBV7-9	many	TRBJ1-1	ASSFRLNTEAF
TRBV6-2/TRBV6-3	-	TRBJ1-4	VSSKTPTNEKLF
TRBV5-4	-	TRBJ2-1	ASSPFLAGEGNEQF
TRBV20-1	many	TRBJ2-7	SARGMGLAREQY
TRBV5-1	few	TRBJ2-3	AGSLGAGGADTQY
TRBV5-1	many	TRBJ2-5	ASSIDAGTQY
TRBV19	few	TRBJ1-1	ASSIPPMNTEAF
TRBV25-1	-	TRBJ1-2	ASSVVGGYT
TRBV10-3	few	TRBJ1-2	AISDGDFNYGYT
TRBV5-1	few	TRBJ2-1	ASRYTSKDEQF
TRBV5-1	-	TRBJ1-1	ASSLGDSPEAF
TRBV11-2	few	TRBJ2-7	ASSLEVHGGDPYEQY
TRBV3-1	few	TRBJ1-4	ASSQDEQKLF
TRBV20-1	-	TRBJ2-2	SAISRGNTGELF
TRBV29-1	-	TRBJ1-2	SVYGLRYGYT
TRBV3-1	few	TRBJ2-3	ASAGGGIYTDTQY
TRBV13	-	TRBJ2-3	ASGPNGGYTQY
TRBV12-3/TRBV12-4	-	TRBJ1-2	ASSKQGARGCT